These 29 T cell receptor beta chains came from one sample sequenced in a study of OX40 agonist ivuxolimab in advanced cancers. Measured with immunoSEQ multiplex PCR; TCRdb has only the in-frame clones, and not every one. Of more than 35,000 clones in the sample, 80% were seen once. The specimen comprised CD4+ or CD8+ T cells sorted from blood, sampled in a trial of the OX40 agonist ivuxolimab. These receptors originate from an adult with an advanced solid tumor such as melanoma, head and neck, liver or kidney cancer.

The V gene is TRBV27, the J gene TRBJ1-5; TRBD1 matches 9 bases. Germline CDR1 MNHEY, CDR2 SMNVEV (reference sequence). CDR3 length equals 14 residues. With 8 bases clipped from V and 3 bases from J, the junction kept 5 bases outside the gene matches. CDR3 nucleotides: TGTGCCAGCGGGGGACAGGGATTCAATCAGCCCCAGCATTTT. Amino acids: CASGGQGFNQPQHF.

CDR3 coding DNA: TGTGCCAGTAGTATAGGAGGAATTTCCTACGAGCAGTACTTC. Its protein is CASSIGGISYEQYF. This chain joins TRBV19 and TRBJ2-7; no definite D call. V was clipped by 1 base and J by 1 base, with 8 bases between them. The CDR3 has 14 amino acids. Per the germline V gene, CDR1 is LNHDA and CDR2 is SQIVND (reference sequence).

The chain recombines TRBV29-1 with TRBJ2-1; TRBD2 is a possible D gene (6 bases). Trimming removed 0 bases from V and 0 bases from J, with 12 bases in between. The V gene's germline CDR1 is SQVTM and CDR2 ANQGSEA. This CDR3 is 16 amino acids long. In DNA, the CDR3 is TGCAGCGTTGAAGAGAGGGACTCCCGCTCCTACAATGAGCAGTTCTTC. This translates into CSVEERDSRSYNEQFF.

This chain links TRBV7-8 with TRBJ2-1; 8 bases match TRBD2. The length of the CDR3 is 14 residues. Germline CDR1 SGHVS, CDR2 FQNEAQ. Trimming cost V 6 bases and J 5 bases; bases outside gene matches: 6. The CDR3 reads CASSPGLEDNEQFF. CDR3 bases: TGTGCCAGCAGTCCGGGACTAGAGGACAATGAGCAGTTCTTC.

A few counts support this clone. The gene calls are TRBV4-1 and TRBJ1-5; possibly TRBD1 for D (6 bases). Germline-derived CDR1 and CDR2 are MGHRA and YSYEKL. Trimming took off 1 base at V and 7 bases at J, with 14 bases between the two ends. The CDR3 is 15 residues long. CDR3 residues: CASSQGSGGLQPQHF. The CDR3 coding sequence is TGCGCCAGCAGCCAAGGATCCGGGGGCTTACAGCCCCAGCATTTT.

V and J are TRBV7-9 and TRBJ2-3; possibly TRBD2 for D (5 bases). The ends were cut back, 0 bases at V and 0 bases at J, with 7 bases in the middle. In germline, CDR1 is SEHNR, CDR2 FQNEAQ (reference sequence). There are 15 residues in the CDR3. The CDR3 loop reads CASSLAEDSTDTQYF. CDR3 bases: TGTGCCAGCAGCTTAGCGGAGGACAGCACAGATACGCAGTATTTT.

This CDR3 reads CASSQIRQASSYEQYF. Written as DNA, the CDR3 is TGCGCCAGCAGCCAAATCCGACAGGCGAGCTCCTACGAGCAGTACTTC. This sequence joins TRBV4-3 and TRBJ2-7, with a tentative D call TRBD1 (6 bases). The CDR3 is 16 amino acids. With 2 bases removed from V and 0 bases from J, the gap between germline ends came to 14 bases. Germline CDR1 and CDR2: LGHNA and YSLEER.

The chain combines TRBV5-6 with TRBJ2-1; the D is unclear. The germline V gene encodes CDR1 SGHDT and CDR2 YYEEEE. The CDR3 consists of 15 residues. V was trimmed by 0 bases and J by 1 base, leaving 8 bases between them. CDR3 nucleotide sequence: TGTGCCAGCAGCTTGGACACTCGTTCCTACAATGAGCAGTTCTTC. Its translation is CASSLDTRSYNEQFF.

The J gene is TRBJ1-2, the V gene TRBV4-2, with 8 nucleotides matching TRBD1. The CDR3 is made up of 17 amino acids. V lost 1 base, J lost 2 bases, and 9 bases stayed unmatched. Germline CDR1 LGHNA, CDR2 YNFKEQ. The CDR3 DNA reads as TGTGCCAGCAGCCAAGGAGGTTCCGACAGGGGAAACTATGGCTACACCTTC. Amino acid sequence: CASSQGGSDRGNYGYTF.

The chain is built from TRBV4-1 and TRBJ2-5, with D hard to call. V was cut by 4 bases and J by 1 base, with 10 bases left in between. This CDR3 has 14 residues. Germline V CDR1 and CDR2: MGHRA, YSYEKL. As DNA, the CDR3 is TGCGCCAGCAGCCGCTTTTTTGGCCAAGAGACCCAGTACTTC. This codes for CASSRFFGQETQYF.

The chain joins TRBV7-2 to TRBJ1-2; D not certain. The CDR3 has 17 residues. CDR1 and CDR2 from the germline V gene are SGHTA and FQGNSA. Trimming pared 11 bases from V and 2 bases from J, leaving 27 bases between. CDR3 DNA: TGTGCCGTCAGCTTAGGTCCGGCAGGCCTCTCCAACTATGGCTACACCTTC. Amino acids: CAVSLGPAGLSNYGYTF.

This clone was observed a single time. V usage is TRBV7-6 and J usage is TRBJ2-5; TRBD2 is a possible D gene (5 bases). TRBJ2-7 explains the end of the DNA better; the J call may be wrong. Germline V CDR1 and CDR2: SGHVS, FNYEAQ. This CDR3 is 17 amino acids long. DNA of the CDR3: TGTGCCAGCAGCTTAGGATTAGAGGGTCAGAAGTCCTACGAGCAGTACTTC. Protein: CASSLGLEGQKSYEQYF.

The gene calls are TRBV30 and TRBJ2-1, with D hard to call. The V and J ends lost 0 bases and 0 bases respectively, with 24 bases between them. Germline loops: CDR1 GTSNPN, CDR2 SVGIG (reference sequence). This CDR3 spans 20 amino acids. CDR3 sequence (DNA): TGTGCCTGGAGTGTTTGGCGCCCCCTTACACTGCGGCTCTCCTACAATGAGCAGTTCTTC. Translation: CAWSVWRPLTLRLSYNEQFF.

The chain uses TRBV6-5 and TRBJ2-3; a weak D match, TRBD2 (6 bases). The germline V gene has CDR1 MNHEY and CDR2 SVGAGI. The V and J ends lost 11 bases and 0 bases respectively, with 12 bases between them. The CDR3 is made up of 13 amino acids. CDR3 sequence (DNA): TGTGCCCTAGGACGGGGGAGCACAGATACGCAGTATTTT. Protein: CALGRGSTDTQYF.

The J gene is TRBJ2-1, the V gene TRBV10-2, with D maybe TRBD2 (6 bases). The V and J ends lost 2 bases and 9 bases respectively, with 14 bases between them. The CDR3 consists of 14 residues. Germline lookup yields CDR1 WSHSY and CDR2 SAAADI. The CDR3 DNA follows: TGCGCCAGCAGTGAGAGGCCTAGCGTGCTTGAGCAGTTCTTC. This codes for CASSERPSVLEQFF.

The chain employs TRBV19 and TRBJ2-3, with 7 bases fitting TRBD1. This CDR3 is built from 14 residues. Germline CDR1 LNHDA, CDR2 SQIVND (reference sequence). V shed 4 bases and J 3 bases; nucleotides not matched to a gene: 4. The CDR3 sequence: CASSRQGITDTQYF. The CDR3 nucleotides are TGTGCCAGTAGTAGACAGGGAATAACAGATACGCAGTATTTT.

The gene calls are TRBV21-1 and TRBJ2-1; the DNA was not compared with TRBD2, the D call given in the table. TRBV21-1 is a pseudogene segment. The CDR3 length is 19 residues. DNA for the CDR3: TGTGCCAGCGCGGGGGGGGCTTTCTCTCGCCGGGAGTTCGATAATGAGCAGTTCTTC. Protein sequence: CASAGGAFSRREFDNEQFF.

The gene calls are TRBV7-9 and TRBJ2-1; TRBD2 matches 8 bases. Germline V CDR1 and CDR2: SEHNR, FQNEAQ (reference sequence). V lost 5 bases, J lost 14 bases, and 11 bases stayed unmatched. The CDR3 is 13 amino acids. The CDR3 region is CASSLGLASTKFF. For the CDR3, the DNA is TGTGCCAGCAGCCTTGGACTAGCCTCGACTAAGTTCTTC.

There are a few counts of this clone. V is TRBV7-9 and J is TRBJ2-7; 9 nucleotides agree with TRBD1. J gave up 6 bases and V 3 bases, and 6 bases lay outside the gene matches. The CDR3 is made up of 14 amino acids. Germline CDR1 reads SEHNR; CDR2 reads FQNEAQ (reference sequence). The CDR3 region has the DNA TGTGCCAGCAGCTTGGGACAGGGCGAAGGCGAGCAGTACTTC. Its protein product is CASSLGQGEGEQYF.

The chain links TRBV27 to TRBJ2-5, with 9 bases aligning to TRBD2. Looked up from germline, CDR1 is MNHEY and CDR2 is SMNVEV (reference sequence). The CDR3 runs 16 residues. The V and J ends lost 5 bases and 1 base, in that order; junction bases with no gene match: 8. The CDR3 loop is CASSPRLLAGQETQYF. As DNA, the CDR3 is TGTGCCAGCAGTCCTCGTCTACTAGCGGGCCAAGAGACCCAGTACTTC.

This chain's CDR3 is CASSQGRIAVAKNIQYF. The CDR3, as DNA: TGCGCCAGCAGCCAAGGGAGAATAGCGGTAGCCAAAAACATTCAGTACTTC. The gene calls are TRBV4-3 and TRBJ2-4, with D maybe TRBD2 (6 bases). From germline, CDR1 is LGHNA and CDR2 YSLEER. V was shortened by 1 base and J by 0 bases, with 13 bases between the two germline ends. This CDR3 contains 17 residues.

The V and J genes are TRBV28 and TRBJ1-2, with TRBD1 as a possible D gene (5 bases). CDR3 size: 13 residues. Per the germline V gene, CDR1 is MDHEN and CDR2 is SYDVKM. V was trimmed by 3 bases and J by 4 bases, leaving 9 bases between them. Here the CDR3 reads CASSLQGGYGYTF. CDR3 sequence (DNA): TGTGCCAGCAGTTTGCAGGGAGGCTATGGCTACACCTTC.

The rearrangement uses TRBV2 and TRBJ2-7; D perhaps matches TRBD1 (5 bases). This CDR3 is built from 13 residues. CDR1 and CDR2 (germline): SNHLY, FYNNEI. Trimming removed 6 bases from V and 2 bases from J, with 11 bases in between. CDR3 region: CASRTDSPYEQYF. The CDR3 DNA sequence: TGTGCCAGCAGAACCGACAGCCCCTACGAGCAGTACTTC. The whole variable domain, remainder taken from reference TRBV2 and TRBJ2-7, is EPEVTQTPSHQVTQMGQEVILRCVPISNHLYFYWYRQILGQKVEFLVSFYNNEISEKSEIFDDQFSVERPDGSNFTLKIRSTKLEDSAMYFCASRTDSPYEQYFGPGTRLTVT.

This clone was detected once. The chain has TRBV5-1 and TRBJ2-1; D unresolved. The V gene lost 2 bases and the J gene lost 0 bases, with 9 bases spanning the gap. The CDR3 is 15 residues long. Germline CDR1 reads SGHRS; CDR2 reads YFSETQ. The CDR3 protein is CASSLGLNSYNEQFF. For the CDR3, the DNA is TGCGCCAGCAGCTTAGGTCTTAACTCCTACAATGAGCAGTTCTTC.

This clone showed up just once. The DNA for the CDR3 is TGTGCCAGCAGCCCCCAGGGACAGGGCTATGGCTACACCTTC. This translates into CASSPQGQGYGYTF. The gene calls are TRBV28 and TRBJ1-2, with 9 bases fitting TRBD1. Trimming at V came to 6 bases and at J to 4 bases, leaving 6 bases not matched to a gene. CDR1 MDHEN and CDR2 SYDVKM come from the germline V gene. CDR3 size: 14 residues.

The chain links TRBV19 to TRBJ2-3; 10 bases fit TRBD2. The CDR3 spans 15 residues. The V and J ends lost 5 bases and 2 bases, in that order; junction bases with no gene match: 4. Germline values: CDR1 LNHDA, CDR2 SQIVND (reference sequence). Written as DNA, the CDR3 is TGTGCCAGTAGTGAGAGCGGGAGGGCCACAGATACGCAGTATTTT. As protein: CASSESGRATDTQYF.

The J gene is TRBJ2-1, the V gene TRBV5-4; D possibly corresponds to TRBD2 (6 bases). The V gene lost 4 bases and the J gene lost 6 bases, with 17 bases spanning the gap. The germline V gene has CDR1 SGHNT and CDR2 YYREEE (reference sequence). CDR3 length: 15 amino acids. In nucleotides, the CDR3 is TGTGCCAGCAGCCTTAACGCGGGGTCTGGCAATGAGCAGTTCTTC. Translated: CASSLNAGSGNEQFF.

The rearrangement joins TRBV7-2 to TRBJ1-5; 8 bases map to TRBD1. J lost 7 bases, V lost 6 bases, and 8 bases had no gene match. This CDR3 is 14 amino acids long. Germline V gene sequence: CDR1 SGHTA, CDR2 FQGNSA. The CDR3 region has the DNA TGTGCCAGCAGTCGGACAGGGTTGCAACAGCCCCAGCATTTT. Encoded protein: CASSRTGLQQPQHF.

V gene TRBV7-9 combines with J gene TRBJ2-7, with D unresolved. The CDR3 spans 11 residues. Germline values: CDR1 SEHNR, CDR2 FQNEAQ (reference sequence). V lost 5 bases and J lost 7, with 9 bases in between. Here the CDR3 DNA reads TGTGCCAGCAGCCCTCTGAGGGAGCAGTACTTC. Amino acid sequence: CASSPLREQYF.